Sequencing of this TCR beta chain was carried out in a study of Ad26.COV2.S vaccination and SARS-CoV-2 variants. Turning to the study itself: COV1001, an Ad26.COV2.S trial, supplied this vaccine-arm donor.

Documented treatment: some 19 received Ad26.COV2.S at low or high dose, single or two shots; about 5 received placebo; per-sample allocation not given. The samples date from day 63 after the first vaccine or placebo injection. Deletions cut 1 base from V and 0 bases from J, with 10 bases between. Germline CDR1 is SNHLY and CDR2 is FYNNEI. The CDR3 contains 16 residues. Using immunoSEQ multiplex PCR, the repertoire was profiled, and TCRdb retains in-frame clones only, with some absent. This table holds 320,000 or so clones, around 90% found once. The source material was peripheral blood, sampled in a trial of Ad26.COV2.S vaccine versus placebo. The TCR comes from a person aged 18-60 years who received the Ad26.COV2.S COVID-19 vaccine or a placebo. This chain joins TRBV2 and TRBJ1-3; D possibly corresponds to TRBD1 (5 bases). The CDR3 sequence is CASSEVGLISGNTIYF. CDR3 DNA: TGTGCCAGCAGTGAAGTGGGACTGATCTCTGGAAACACCATATATTTT.